Reported below is one T cell receptor beta chain. The antigen is unknown. The sample originates from a study of T cells in localized non-small cell lung cancer. The CDR3 covers 16 residues. The germline CDR1 and CDR2 sequences are MDHEN and SYDVKM. The ends lost 2 bases at V and 3 bases at J; junction bases unmatched: 3. The table came from immunoSEQ multiplex PCR; TCRdb's copy has only in-frame clones and leaves some out. The data show about a thousand clones, approximately 25% seen once. General study points: Of the tissues analyzed, uninvolved adjacent lung showed maximal T cell clonality, greater than tumor. In adjacent lung appeared a median around 56 of the top 100 tumor clones.

The source of this sequence is a woman aged 35-70 years with stage III lung adenocarcinoma. This sequence joins TRBV28 and TRBJ2-2; 10 nucleotides align to TRBD2. The sequenced sample was normal lung tissue next to the tumor, obtained before any cancer treatment. The CDR3 is CASSLGGLAYTGELFF. CDR3 in DNA: TGTGCCAGCAGTTTAGGGGGACTAGCGTACACCGGGGAGCTGTTTTTT.